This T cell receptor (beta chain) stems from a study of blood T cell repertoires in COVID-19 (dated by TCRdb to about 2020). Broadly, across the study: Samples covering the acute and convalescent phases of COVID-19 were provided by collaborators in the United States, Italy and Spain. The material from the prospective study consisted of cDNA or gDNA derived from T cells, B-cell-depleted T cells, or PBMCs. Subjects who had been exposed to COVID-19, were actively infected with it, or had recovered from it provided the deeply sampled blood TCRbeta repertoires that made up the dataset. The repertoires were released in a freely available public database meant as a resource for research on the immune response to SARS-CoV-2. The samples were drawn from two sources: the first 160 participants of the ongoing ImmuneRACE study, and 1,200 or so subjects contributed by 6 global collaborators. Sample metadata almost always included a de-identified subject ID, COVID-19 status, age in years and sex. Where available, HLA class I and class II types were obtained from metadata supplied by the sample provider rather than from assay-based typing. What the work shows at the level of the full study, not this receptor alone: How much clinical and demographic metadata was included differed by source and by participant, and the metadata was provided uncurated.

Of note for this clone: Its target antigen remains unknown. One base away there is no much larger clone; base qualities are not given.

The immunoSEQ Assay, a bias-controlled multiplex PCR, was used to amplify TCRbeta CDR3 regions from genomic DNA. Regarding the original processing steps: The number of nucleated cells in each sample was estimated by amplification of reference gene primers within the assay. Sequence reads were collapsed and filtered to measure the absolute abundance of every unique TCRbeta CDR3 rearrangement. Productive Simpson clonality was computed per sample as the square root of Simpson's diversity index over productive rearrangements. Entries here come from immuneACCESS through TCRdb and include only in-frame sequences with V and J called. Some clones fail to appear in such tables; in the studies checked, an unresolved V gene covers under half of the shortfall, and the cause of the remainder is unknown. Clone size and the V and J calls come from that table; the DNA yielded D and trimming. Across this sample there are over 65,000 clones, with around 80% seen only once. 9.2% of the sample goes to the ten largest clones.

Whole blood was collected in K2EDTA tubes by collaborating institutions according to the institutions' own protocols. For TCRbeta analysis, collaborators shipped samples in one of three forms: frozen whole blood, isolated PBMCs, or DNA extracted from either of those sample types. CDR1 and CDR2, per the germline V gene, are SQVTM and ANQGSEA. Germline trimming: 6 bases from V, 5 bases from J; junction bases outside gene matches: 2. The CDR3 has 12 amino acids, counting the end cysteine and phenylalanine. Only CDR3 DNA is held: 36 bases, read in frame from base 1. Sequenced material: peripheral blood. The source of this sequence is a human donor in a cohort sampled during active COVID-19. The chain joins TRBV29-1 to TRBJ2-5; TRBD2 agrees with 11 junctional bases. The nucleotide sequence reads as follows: TGCAGCGTCACTAGCGGGAGTGAGACCCAGTACTTC. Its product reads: CSVTSGSETQYF.